These 18 T cell receptor beta chains were all obtained from the same sample, sequenced in a study of T cells in localized non-small cell lung cancer. TCRdb's copy holds only in-frame clones and misses some; the assay was immunoSEQ multiplex PCR. The table shows approximately 80,000 clones, with 75% to 85% occurring only once. Sequenced here: peripheral blood, sampled before any cancer treatment. These receptor sequences come from a female donor of 60 years or more with stage I lung adenocarcinoma.

The V and J genes are TRBV29-1 and TRBJ2-6; D is perhaps TRBD2 (5 bases). Germline V gene sequence: CDR1 SQVTM, CDR2 ANQGSEA. The CDR3 length is 13 residues. V shed 5 bases and J shed 0 bases, with 5 bases lying between them. As DNA, the CDR3 is TGCAGCGTTCGGGGCTCTGGGGCCAACGTCCTGACTTTC. Its protein product is CSVRGSGANVLTF.

This chain connects TRBV7-8 to TRBJ1-1; D remains unclear. Trimming shortened V by 1 base and J by 10 bases, and 13 bases separated the two germline ends. This CDR3 has 13 amino acids. Germline V gene data show CDR1 as SGHVS and CDR2 as FQNEAQ. CDR3 protein: CASSLGSGEGAFF. Written as DNA, the CDR3 is TGTGCCAGCAGCTTAGGGAGTGGAGAAGGAGCTTTCTTT. Filled out from reference TRBV7-8 and TRBJ1-1, the complete variable domain reads GAGVSQSPRYKVAKRGQDVALRCDPISGHVSLFWYQQALGQGPEFLTYFQNEAQLDKSGLPSDRFFAERPEGSVSTLKIQRTQQEDSAVYLCASSLGSGEGAFFGQGTRLTVV.

The V and J genes are TRBV6-1 and TRBJ1-2, with TRBD1 as a possible D gene (6 bases). Germline V gene data show CDR1 as MNHNS and CDR2 as SASEGT. The CDR3 is made up of 12 amino acids. Deletions cut 4 bases from V and 8 bases from J, with 11 bases between. CDR3 amino acids: CASSGGQLGYTF. The CDR3 coding sequence is TGTGCCAGCAGTGGGGGACAACTGGGCTACACCTTC.

The chain recombines TRBV5-1 with TRBJ1-2, with 8 nucleotides matching TRBD1. Germline loops: CDR1 SGHRS, CDR2 YFSETQ. CDR3 length equals 16 residues. The V segment lost 0 bases and the J segment 0 bases; nucleotides outside the gene matches: 4. The DNA for the CDR3 is TGCGCCAGCAGCTTGGGGACAGGGTCATCTAACTATGGCTACACCTTC. This sequence encodes CASSLGTGSSNYGYTF.

V gene TRBV27 combines with J gene TRBJ2-3; 8 bases are shared with TRBD1. In germline, CDR1 is MNHEY, CDR2 SMNVEV (reference sequence). The trim removed 6 bases at V and 1 base at J, leaving 18 bases unmatched. The CDR3 spans 19 residues. CDR3 DNA sequence: TGTGCCAGCAGACCCCCCCGGACAGGGCAACAATGGGGCACAGATACGCAGTATTTT. Its protein product is CASRPPRTGQQWGTDTQYF.

This chain links TRBV18 with TRBJ2-3, with 12 positions matching TRBD2. The CDR3 is 17 amino acids. Germline trimming cut 0 bases from V and 6 bases from J; bases unmatched to any gene: 7. Germline V gene lookup returns CDR1 KGHSH and CDR2 LQKENI. Written as DNA, the CDR3 is TGTGCCAGCTCACCACCGGGACGGCTAGCGGGAGGGGATACGCAGTATTTT. Its protein is CASSPPGRLAGGDTQYF.

There are a few counts of this clone. V usage is TRBV9 and J usage is TRBJ2-2; 10 bases are shared with TRBD1. The CDR3 is made up of 15 amino acids. Germline CDR1 reads SGDLS; CDR2 reads YYNGEE. The V gene end was trimmed by 0 bases and the J gene end by 7 bases; junction bases not matched to a gene: 3. CDR3 protein: CASSVAGQGFGELFF. As DNA, the CDR3 is TGTGCCAGCAGCGTAGCGGGACAGGGGTTCGGGGAGCTGTTTTTT.

The V call is TRBV18, the J call TRBJ1-5; D ambiguous. The CDR3 is made up of 15 amino acids. The germline V and J ends were trimmed by 8 bases and 0 bases, with 14 bases remaining between them. Germline CDR1 is KGHSH and CDR2 is LQKENI. CDR3 protein: CASAIGEASNQPQHF. DNA of the CDR3: TGTGCCAGCGCGATCGGGGAAGCTAGCAATCAGCCCCAGCATTTT.

The chain has TRBV14 and TRBJ2-7; D unresolved. There are 17 residues in the CDR3. Germline values: CDR1 SGHDN, CDR2 FVKESK. The V end was cut by 0 bases, the J end by 0 bases, with 15 bases between. The CDR3 sequence: CASSQEEKAQVSYEQYF. Here the CDR3 DNA reads TGTGCCAGCAGCCAAGAAGAGAAGGCCCAAGTCTCCTACGAGCAGTACTTC.

J is TRBJ2-1 and V is TRBV7-6; D might be TRBD2 (6 bases). The CDR3 has 16 amino acids. The germline V gene has CDR1 SGHVS and CDR2 FNYEAQ. V was clipped by 5 bases and J by 4 bases, with 18 bases between them. The CDR3, as DNA: TGTGCCAGCAGCCATCGCGATAGCGGCTTTTACAATGAGCAGTTCTTC. Translation gives CASSHRDSGFYNEQFF.

The chain joins TRBV5-8 to TRBJ1-1; D is unresolved. V dropped 0 bases and J dropped 4 bases, with 16 bases sitting between them. CDR3 length equals 16 residues. Germline assignment: CDR1 SGHTS and CDR2 YDEGEE. CDR3 nucleotide sequence: TGTGCCAGCAGCTTGGGATATCGGACCGCCCCCACTGAAGCTTTCTTT. Protein product: CASSLGYRTAPTEAFF.

The chain is built from TRBV29-1 and TRBJ2-1; the match to TRBD1 covers 7 bases. The V gene end was trimmed by 7 bases and the J gene end by 0 bases; junction bases not matched to a gene: 6. The CDR3 consists of 14 residues. Germline V gene sequence: CDR1 SQVTM, CDR2 ANQGSEA. The CDR3 DNA reads as TGCAGCGCTAATCCAGGGGGCTCCTACAATGAGCAGTTCTTC. This encodes CSANPGGSYNEQFF.

The rearrangement uses TRBV6-5 and TRBJ2-1; D is ambiguous. The CDR3 has 14 amino acids. Germline-derived CDR1 and CDR2 are MNHEY and SVGAGI. Trimming removed 1 base at V and 2 bases at J, with 6 bases between. The DNA of the CDR3 is TGTGCCAGCAGTTACTTACAGACCTACAATGAGCAGTTCTTC. Its protein product is CASSYLQTYNEQFF.

This clone has ten or more counts. The chain recombines TRBV27 with TRBJ2-2; possibly TRBD1 for D (6 bases). This CDR3 comprises 14 residues. CDR1 and CDR2 (germline): MNHEY, SMNVEV (reference sequence). V dropped 7 bases and J dropped 4 bases, with 13 bases sitting between them. This CDR3 reads CASTQGRSTGELFF. The CDR3 DNA reads as TGTGCCAGCACCCAGGGGCGAAGCACCGGGGAGCTGTTTTTT.

The rearrangement links TRBV6-1 to TRBJ1-3; no clear D gene. Trimming cost V 2 bases and J 0 bases, with 8 bases left between them. The CDR3 is 15 residues long. Germline V gene sequence: CDR1 MNHNS, CDR2 SASEGT. CDR3 nucleotides: TGTGCCAGCAGTGAAATGCCGGGCTCTGGAAACACCATATATTTT. Its translation is CASSEMPGSGNTIYF.

The gene calls are TRBV25-1 and TRBJ2-1; D tentatively reads TRBD1 or TRBD2 (5 bases each). V was pared by 8 bases and J by 3 bases, with 14 bases between. The germline CDR1 and CDR2 sequences are MGHDK and SYGVNS. The CDR3 is 14 amino acids. CDR3: CASGPPGLYNEQFF. DNA for the CDR3: TGTGCCAGCGGCCCGCCGGGGCTCTACAATGAGCAGTTCTTC.

The V and J genes are TRBV2 and TRBJ1-5; D not certain. V lost 0 bases and J lost 4, with 13 bases in between. Germline CDR1 SNHLY, CDR2 FYNNEI. The CDR3 runs 16 residues. The CDR3 DNA follows: TGTGCCAGCAGTGAAGCGCGGGGAAGCGGGAATCAGCCCCAGCATTTT. It specifies CASSEARGSGNQPQHF.

The CDR3 loop is CASSRGPGDVDGYTF. The CDR3 DNA sequence: TGTGCCAGCAGCCGGGGACCAGGGGATGTAGATGGCTACACCTTC. V gene TRBV11-2 combines with J gene TRBJ1-2; maybe TRBD1 (6 bases). This CDR3 is built from 15 residues. CDR1 and CDR2 (germline): SGHAT, FQNNGV. Trimming left V 5 bases short and J 6 bases short, with 19 bases between.